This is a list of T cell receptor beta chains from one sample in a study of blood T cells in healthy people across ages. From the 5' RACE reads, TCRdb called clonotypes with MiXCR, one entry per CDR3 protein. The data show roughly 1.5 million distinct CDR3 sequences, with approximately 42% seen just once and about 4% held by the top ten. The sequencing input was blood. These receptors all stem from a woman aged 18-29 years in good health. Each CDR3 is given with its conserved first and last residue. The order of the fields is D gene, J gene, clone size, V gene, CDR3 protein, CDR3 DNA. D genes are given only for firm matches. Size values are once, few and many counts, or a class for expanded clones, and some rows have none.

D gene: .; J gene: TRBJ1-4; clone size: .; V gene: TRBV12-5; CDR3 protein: CASGLGRTGGNEKLFF; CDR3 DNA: TGTGCTAGTGGTTTGGGGCGAACAGGTGGTAATGAAAAACTGTTTTTT
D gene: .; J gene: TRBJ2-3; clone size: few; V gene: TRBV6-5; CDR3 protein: CASSSLKVITDTQYF; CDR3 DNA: TGTGCCAGCAGTTCCTTGAAGGTGATAACAGATACGCAGTATTTT
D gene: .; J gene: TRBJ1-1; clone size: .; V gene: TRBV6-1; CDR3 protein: CALRGGARRTEAFF; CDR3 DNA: TGTGCCCTTCGGGGGGGGGCTAGGCGGACTGAAGCTTTCTTT
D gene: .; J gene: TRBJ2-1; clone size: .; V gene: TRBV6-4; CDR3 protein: CASSDPLVVSSYNEQFF; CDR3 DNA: TGTGCCAGCAGTGACCCATTAGTAGTCAGCTCCTACAATGAGCAGTTCTTC
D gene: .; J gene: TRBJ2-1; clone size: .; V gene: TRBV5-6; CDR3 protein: CASSLSRPAYCNEQFF; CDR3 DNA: TGTGCCAGCAGCTTAAGTCGACCGGCATACTGTAATGAGCAGTTCTTC
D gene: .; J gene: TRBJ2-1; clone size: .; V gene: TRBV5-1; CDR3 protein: CASSFRWGVSYNEQFF; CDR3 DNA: TGCGCCAGCAGCTTTCGATGGGGGGTCTCCTACAATGAGCAGTTCTTC
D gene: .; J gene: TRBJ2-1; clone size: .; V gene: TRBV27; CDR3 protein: CASSFRQGRSNEQFF; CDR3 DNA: TGTGCCAGCAGTTTTCGGCAGGGAAGGAGCAATGAGCAGTTCTTC
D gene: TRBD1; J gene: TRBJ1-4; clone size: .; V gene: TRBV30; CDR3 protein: CAWSEDRTSEKLFF; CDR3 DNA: TGTGCCTGGAGTGAGGACAGGACCAGTGAAAAACTGTTTTTT
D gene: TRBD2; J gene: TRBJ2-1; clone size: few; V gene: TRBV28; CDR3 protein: CASSLREGLAGSTYNEQFF; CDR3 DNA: TGTGCCAGCAGTCTGCGAGAGGGGCTAGCGGGATCGACCTACAATGAGCAGTTCTTC
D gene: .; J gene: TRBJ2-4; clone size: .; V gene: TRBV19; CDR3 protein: CASSIDDSLAKNIQYF; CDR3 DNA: TGTGCCAGTAGTATAGATGACAGCCTAGCCAAAAACATTCAGTACTTC
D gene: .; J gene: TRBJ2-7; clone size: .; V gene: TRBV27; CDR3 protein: CASSGQTTYEQYF; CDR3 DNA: TGTGCCAGCAGTGGGCAAACCACCTACGAGCAGTACTTC
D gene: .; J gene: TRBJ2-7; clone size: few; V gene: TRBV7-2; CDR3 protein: CASSPKAYEQYF; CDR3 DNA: TGTGCCAGCAGCCCCAAGGCCTACGAGCAGTACTTC
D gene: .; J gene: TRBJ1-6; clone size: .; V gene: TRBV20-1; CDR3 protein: CSAESMGRATSPLHF; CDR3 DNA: TGCAGTGCTGAATCCATGGGCAGGGCGACTTCACCCCTCCACTTT
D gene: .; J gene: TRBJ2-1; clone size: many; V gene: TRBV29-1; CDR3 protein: CSVELNNRNEQFF; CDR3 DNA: TGCAGCGTTGAACTAAACAATCGGAATGAGCAGTTCTTC
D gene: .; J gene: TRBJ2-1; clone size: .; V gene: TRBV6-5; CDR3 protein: CASKFLQVYNEQFF; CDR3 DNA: TGTGCCAGCAAATTCTTACAGGTTTACAATGAGCAGTTCTTC
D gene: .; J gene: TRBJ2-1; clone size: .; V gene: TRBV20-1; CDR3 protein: CSARGGLMGSWNEQFF; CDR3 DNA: TGCAGTGCTAGAGGGGGGCTAATGGGGAGCTGGAATGAGCAGTTCTTC